What follows are 27 T cell receptor beta chains derived from one specimen sequenced in a study of OX40 agonist ivuxolimab in advanced cancers. Library creation used the immunoSEQ multiplex PCR assay. The table was pulled from immuneACCESS by TCRdb, which kept in-frame rearrangements only. Such tables lose some clones; where checked, under half of the loss comes from unresolved V genes, and the rest has no known cause. The sample data list roughly 67,000 clones, and around 90% of these were observed just once. The ten largest make up more than 4.5% of the sample. Sequencing used CD4+ or CD8+ T cells sorted from blood, obtained in a trial of the OX40 agonist ivuxolimab. All receptors come from an adult with an advanced solid tumor such as melanoma, head and neck, liver or kidney cancer.

The J gene is TRBJ1-1, the V gene TRBV30, with 7 bases identical to TRBD1. Germline V CDR1 and CDR2: GTSNPN, SVGIG (reference sequence). The V gene end was trimmed by 4 bases and the J gene end by 3 bases; junction bases not matched to a gene: 2. The CDR3 is 12 residues long. The CDR3 DNA reads TGTGCCTGGACTACAGGGGACACTGAAGCTTTCTTT. Its translation: CAWTTGDTEAFF.

The J gene is TRBJ2-3, the V gene TRBV15, with 11 bases that match TRBD2. Germline assignment: CDR1 LNHNV and CDR2 YYDKDF (reference sequence). V dropped 0 bases and J dropped 0; count of bases not matched to a gene: 2. The CDR3 totals 17 residues. CDR3 amino acids: CATSRDRLAGSTDTQYF. Here the CDR3 DNA reads TGTGCCACCAGCAGAGACAGACTAGCGGGAAGCACAGATACGCAGTATTTT.

The chain combines TRBV5-1 with TRBJ1-5; D might be TRBD1 (5 bases). V was trimmed by 4 bases and J by 10 bases, leaving 24 bases between them. This CDR3 has 16 amino acids. Per the germline V gene, CDR1 is SGHRS and CDR2 is YFSETQ. CDR3 DNA: TGCGCCAGCAGCCTTTCCGGGACGCTCAAGGGATCCCCCCAGCATTTT. Protein: CASSLSGTLKGSPQHF.

This chain connects TRBV5-1 to TRBJ2-2; the D gene is possibly TRBD1 (6 bases). With 4 bases removed from V and 1 base from J, the gap between germline ends came to 11 bases. The CDR3 consists of 15 residues. Germline values: CDR1 SGHRS, CDR2 YFSETQ. The CDR3 region has the DNA TGCGCCAGCAGCCAGGGACACCAGAACACCGGGGAGCTGTTTTTT. Its translation is CASSQGHQNTGELFF.

J is TRBJ1-1 and V is TRBV5-4; D might be TRBD1 (6 bases). This CDR3 has 15 residues. Trimming cost V 6 bases and J 1 base, with 16 bases left between them. The germline gives CDR1 SGHNT, CDR2 YYREEE (reference sequence). The CDR3 DNA follows: TGTGCCAGCACTACTGGGGGCGCTCAGAACACTGAAGCTTTCTTT. It yields the protein CASTTGGAQNTEAFF. The full variable domain, rest sourced from reference TRBV5-4 and TRBJ1-1, is ETGVTQSPTHLIKTRGQQVTLRCSSQSGHNTVSWYQQALGQGPQFIFQYYREEENGRGNFPPRFSGLQFPNYSSELNVNALELDDSALYLCASTTGGAQNTEAFFGQGTRLTVV.

This chain joins TRBV11-3 and TRBJ2-3; no definite D call. Trimming stripped 0 bases from V and 1 base from J, with 5 bases between. The CDR3 runs to 14 residues. CDR1 and CDR2 (germline): SGHNT, YENEEA. This chain's CDR3 is CASSLDGGTDTQYF. In nucleotides, the CDR3 is TGTGCCAGCAGCTTAGACGGCGGCACAGATACGCAGTATTTT.

This clone was picked up a small number of times. This rearrangement joins TRBV4-2 to TRBJ1-5; the D gene is possibly TRBD1 (5 bases). V gave up 1 base and J gave up 7 bases, with 8 bases separating them. CDR1 is LGHNA and CDR2 is YNFKEQ in the germline V gene. The CDR3 is 13 amino acids. This chain's CDR3 is CASSQGGGQPQHF. As DNA, the CDR3 is TGTGCCAGCAGCCAAGGGGGCGGGCAGCCCCAGCATTTT.

V and J are TRBV28 and TRBJ2-3, with a weak D call TRBD1 (5 bases). From germline, CDR1 is MDHEN and CDR2 SYDVKM. The V end lost 6 bases, the J end lost 2 bases, and 18 bases lay between the germline ends. The CDR3 consists of 16 residues. This CDR3 reads CASRPGQATYTDTQYF. CDR3 nucleotide sequence: TGTGCCAGCAGACCCGGACAAGCTACATACACAGATACGCAGTATTTT.

The chain carries TRBV18 and TRBJ2-7; a possible D gene is TRBD2 (6 bases). V gave up 4 bases and J gave up 2 bases, with 12 bases separating them. The germline CDR1 and CDR2 sequences are KGHSH and LQKENI. This CDR3 has 14 residues. As DNA, the CDR3 is TGTGCCAGCTCACGGGACTCGACCCCCTACGAGCAGTACTTC. Its translation is CASSRDSTPYEQYF.

V gene TRBV7-2 combines with J gene TRBJ1-5; the match to TRBD1 covers 8 bases. CDR3 length equals 13 residues. Germline V gene sequence: CDR1 SGHTA, CDR2 FQGNSA. V lost 5 bases to trimming and J lost 7 bases; unmatched junction nucleotides: 4. CDR3 nucleotide sequence: TGTGCCAGCAGCGACAGGGGCGGGCAGCCCCAGCATTTT. Its translation is CASSDRGGQPQHF.

The chain uses TRBV19 and TRBJ2-5, with D possibly called TRBD1 or TRBD2 (6 bases each). Germline lookup yields CDR1 LNHDA and CDR2 SQIVND (reference sequence). This CDR3 comprises 16 residues. The V end was cut by 6 bases, the J end by 7 bases, with 24 bases between. Here the CDR3 reads CASSPARGASIGTQYF. CDR3 DNA sequence: TGTGCCAGTAGCCCGGCTAGGGGGGCTAGCATCGGGACCCAGTACTTC.

V gene TRBV7-8 combines with J gene TRBJ1-5; 8 bases align to TRBD1. Germline V gives CDR1 SGHVS, CDR2 FQNEAQ. J gave up 7 bases and V 3 bases, and 5 bases lay outside the gene matches. The CDR3 spans 14 residues. For the CDR3, the DNA is TGTGCCAGCAGCTTGACAGGGGCTAGGCAGCCCCAGCATTTT. It encodes CASSLTGARQPQHF.

Here the CDR3 reads CASSLSNSANTEAFF. CDR3 nucleotides: TGTGCCAGCAGTTTATCGAACAGCGCGAACACTGAAGCTTTCTTT. This chain joins TRBV27 and TRBJ1-1; D gene ambiguous. CDR3 size: 15 residues. Germline lookup yields CDR1 MNHEY and CDR2 SMNVEV (reference sequence). With 0 bases removed from V and 1 base from J, the gap between germline ends came to 9 bases.

There are a few counts of this clone. The chain employs TRBV19 and TRBJ2-3; weak D call: TRBD2 (5 bases). The CDR3 consists of 14 residues. Trimming pared 4 bases from V and 7 bases from J, leaving 15 bases between. Germline values: CDR1 LNHDA, CDR2 SQIVND (reference sequence). This chain's CDR3 is CASSTPQTGNTQYF. CDR3 in DNA: TGTGCCAGTAGTACCCCCCAGACCGGGAATACGCAGTATTTT.

The chain is built from TRBV6-5 and TRBJ2-5, with D perhaps matching TRBD1 (5 bases). This CDR3 spans 15 amino acids. Germline values: CDR1 MNHEY, CDR2 SVGAGI. V lost 10 bases and J 0 bases, leaving 18 bases between the germline ends. In nucleotides, the CDR3 is TGTGCCACCACAACGGTACAGGACCACCAAGAGACCCAGTACTTC. Translated, it gives CATTTVQDHQETQYF.

This chain joins TRBV3-1 (or the pseudogene TRBV3-2) and TRBJ2-7; D call uncertain. V lost 11 bases, J lost 4 bases, and 6 bases lay in between. Looked up from germline, CDR1 is LGHDT and CDR2 is YNNKEL (reference sequence). CDR3 length: 9 amino acids. CDR3 residues: CASKYEQYF. CDR3 nucleotide sequence: TGTGCCTCGAAGTACGAGCAGTACTTC.

This chain uses TRBV28 with TRBJ2-2; possible D gene TRBD1, 5 bases. V dropped 4 bases and J dropped 4 bases, with 16 bases sitting between them. Looked up from germline, CDR1 is MDHEN and CDR2 is SYDVKM. The CDR3 loop spans 16 amino acids. CDR3 loop: CASSSKYRIGTGELFF. Here the CDR3 DNA reads TGTGCCAGCAGTTCGAAATACAGGATTGGCACCGGGGAGCTGTTTTTT.

The gene calls are TRBV28 and TRBJ1-1, with D hard to call. Germline CDR1 and CDR2: MDHEN and SYDVKM. The CDR3 is 14 residues long. Trimming removed 2 bases at V and 4 bases at J, with 11 bases between. The CDR3 DNA sequence: TGTGCCAGCAGTTTAACGGACGTTATCACTGAAGCTTTCTTT. As protein: CASSLTDVITEAFF.

This chain connects TRBV29-1 to TRBJ1-5; 7 bases are shared with TRBD1. The CDR3 covers 14 residues. Germline CDR1 reads SQVTM; CDR2 reads ANQGSEA. V lost 7 bases, J lost 5 bases, and 11 bases stayed unmatched. The CDR3: CSAGWDSRYQPQHF. The CDR3 DNA reads as TGCAGCGCTGGATGGGACAGTCGTTATCAGCCCCAGCATTTT.

This clone has only one observation. The rearrangement links TRBV28 to TRBJ1-1; D remains ambiguous. V dropped 6 bases and J dropped 0 bases, with 8 bases sitting between them. Germline V gene sequence: CDR1 MDHEN, CDR2 SYDVKM. The CDR3 extends over 13 amino acids. In DNA form, the CDR3 reads TGTGCCAGCAGGGTCACTATGAACACTGAAGCTTTCTTT. Residues: CASRVTMNTEAFF.

The chain employs TRBV10-3 and TRBJ2-7; D is perhaps TRBD2 (7 bases). Trimming pared 7 bases from V and 3 bases from J, leaving 13 bases between. The germline V gene has CDR1 ENHRY and CDR2 SYGVKD. The CDR3 loop spans 13 amino acids. CDR3 in amino acids: CAIKKGEGYEQYF. CDR3 in DNA: TGTGCCATCAAGAAGGGGGAGGGCTACGAGCAGTACTTC.

In its sample, this clone was seen once. V usage is TRBV6-5 and J usage is TRBJ2-7, with a tentative D call TRBD2 (5 bases). Germline V lookup: CDR1 MNHEY, CDR2 SVGAGI. CDR3 length: 15 amino acids. Between the trimmed V and J ends, which lost 5 bases and 5 bases, there was a span of 19 bases. CDR3 DNA: TGTGCCAGCAGTGGTCACGGAGCTTCGGAGGACGAGCAGTACTTC. It specifies CASSGHGASEDEQYF.

The V and J genes are TRBV7-6 and TRBJ2-1; the D is unclear. V lost 5 bases and J lost 3, with 5 bases in between. The length of the CDR3 is 12 residues. The V gene's germline CDR1 is SGHVS and CDR2 FNYEAQ. The CDR3 DNA is TGTGCCAGCAGCATACTCTACAATGAGCAGTTCTTC. Translating it yields CASSILYNEQFF.

In this sample, this clone turned up once. This chain links TRBV5-1 with TRBJ2-1; D is unresolved. Germline V CDR1 and CDR2: SGHRS, YFSETQ. The CDR3 runs 12 residues. The V end lost 0 bases, the J end lost 6 bases, and 4 bases lay between the germline ends. CDR3 in DNA: TGCGCCAGCAGCTTGGTACCCAATGAGCAGTTCTTC. Protein: CASSLVPNEQFF.

This chain links TRBV2 with TRBJ1-4; possibly TRBD1 for D (5 bases). The CDR3 has 16 residues. CDR1 is SNHLY and CDR2 is FYNNEI in the germline V gene. Trimming removed 1 base at V and 0 bases at J, with 9 bases between. CDR3 amino acids: CASSEGGSTTNEKLFF. The CDR3 DNA is TGTGCCAGCAGTGAAGGGGGGTCAACAACTAATGAAAAACTGTTTTTT.

A single count supports this clone. V and J are TRBV11-2 and TRBJ2-2, with TRBD1 matching 9 bases. Germline V lookup: CDR1 SGHAT, CDR2 FQNNGV. The CDR3 loop spans 16 amino acids. The trim removed 0 bases at V and 4 bases at J, leaving 3 bases unmatched. CDR3 nucleotides: TGTGCCAGCAGCTTAGACCGGACAGGGGCCACCGGGGAGCTGTTTTTT. This encodes CASSLDRTGATGELFF.

The table lists this clone with a few counts. The DNA of the CDR3 is TGCAGCGACTCCTCCAGGACTAGCGGGGGGGCCTCCTACAATGAGCAGTTCTTC. Translating gives CSDSSRTSGGASYNEQFF. The chain recombines TRBV29-1 with TRBJ2-1; the match to TRBD2 covers 15 bases. CDR3 length: 18 amino acids. The ends lost 7 bases at V and 0 bases at J; junction bases unmatched: 10. Germline values: CDR1 SQVTM, CDR2 ANQGSEA.